This T cell receptor (beta chain) was observed in a study of blood T cell repertoires in COVID-19. Study in general: From the United States, Italy and Spain came samples of acute and convalescent COVID-19. The analysed material was cDNA or gDNA that came from T cells, B-cell-depleted T cells, or PBMCs.

As processed by the authors: Estimation of nucleated cell counts relied on the amplification of reference gene primers. Sequenced by immunoSEQ multiplex PCR; TCRdb stores in-frame clones only, minus some. The DNA was the basis for D and trimming; V, J and clone size are from that table. The sample consists of about 150,000 clones, roughly 84% of them appearing once. The germline V gene has CDR1 SGDLS and CDR2 YYNGEE. The length of the CDR3 is 21 residues. V shed 2 bases and J 5 bases; nucleotides not matched to a gene: 27. This receptor was identified in a woman older than 75 with active or convalescent COVID-19. The sample was peripheral blood. The V call is TRBV9, the J call TRBJ2-5; TRBD2 matches 7 bases. CDR3 coding DNA: TGTGCCAGCAGCGTTACAGGAGGATCTGAGGGAAACTCGGCGGGAGCGGAGACCCAGTACTTC. It yields the protein CASSVTGGSEGNSAGAETQYF.